A single sample is the source of the 30 T cell receptor beta chains below, sequenced in a study of identical twins (dated by TCRdb to about 2016). The protocol used for the library was 5' RACE. Sequenced on an Illumina HiSeq 2000. In-frame beta chains were kept once TCRdb had trimmed the public reads at Q25 with fastp and called clones with MiXCR. One record per CDR3 amino acid sequence lists the most common genes and DNA. The sample records 430,000 or so distinct CDR3 sequences, roughly a quarter of which are singletons. About 2.9% of the sample comes from the top ten. These data also formed part of another study, on T cells expressing NK-cell markers.

The sample taken for sequencing was CD4+ T cells sorted from blood. The receptor source for this set is a woman under 30 in good health.

The CDR3: CASSDLGQVHGYTF. The CDR3 bases are TGTGCCAGCAGTGATTTAGGGCAGGTCCATGGCTACACCTTC. The V gene is TRBV6-1, the J gene TRBJ1-2; D gene unclear. V was cut by 3 bases and J by 6 bases, with 14 bases left in between. The CDR3 sequence is 14 residues long. The V gene's germline CDR1 is MNHNS and CDR2 SASEGT.

The chain combines TRBV6-1 with TRBJ1-1, with D perhaps TRBD1 (5 bases). The CDR3 contains 13 residues. CDR1 is MNHNS, CDR2 SASEGT, per germline. V gave up 4 bases and J gave up 5 bases, with 11 bases separating them. CDR3 nucleotide sequence: TGTGCCAGCAGTGGCAGGGTGGAGACTGAAGCTTTCTTT. Translated: CASSGRVETEAFF.

The J gene is TRBJ2-3, the V gene TRBV5-6; D not resolved. V lost 8 bases, J lost 4 bases, and 14 bases lay in between. Germline V gene lookup returns CDR1 SGHDT and CDR2 YYEEEE. The CDR3 is 13 residues long. DNA for the CDR3: TGTGCCAGGAGCCCACGGGTTCCAGATACGCAGTATTTT. Amino acids: CARSPRVPDTQYF.

The chain is built from TRBV6-2 or TRBV6-3 and TRBJ2-7, with 11 bases lining up with TRBD1. The V segment lost 8 bases and the J segment 6 bases; nucleotides outside the gene matches: 6. Germline V gene lookup returns CDR1 MNHEY and CDR2 SVGEGT. The CDR3 extends over 13 amino acids. The CDR3 here is CASGGQGASEQYF. The CDR3 coding sequence is TGTGCCAGCGGCGGACAGGGGGCCAGCGAGCAGTACTTC.

This clonotype showed up just once. The chain employs TRBV5-1 and TRBJ2-3; D remains ambiguous. The length of the CDR3 is 14 residues. CDR1 and CDR2 from the germline V gene are SGHRS and YFSETQ. V was trimmed by 3 bases and J by 5 bases, leaving 13 bases between them. CDR3 DNA: TGCGCCAGCAGCTCCCCAGGTCGAGGAGATACGCAGTATTTT. This sequence encodes CASSSPGRGDTQYF.

CDR3: CSVLAGLAPPGELFF. CDR3 coding DNA: TGCAGTGTTCTCGCGGGACTAGCCCCACCCGGGGAGCTGTTTTTT. The chain combines TRBV20-1 with TRBJ2-2; 9 nucleotides line up with TRBD2. This CDR3 has 15 amino acids. J was trimmed by 6 bases and V by 7 bases; bases with no gene match: 12. Germline V CDR1 and CDR2: DFQATT, SNEGSKA (reference sequence).

This clonotype was counted a few times. V and J are TRBV29-1 and TRBJ2-7; no clear D. CDR3 length: 11 amino acids. Germline loops: CDR1 SQVTM, CDR2 ANQGSEA. Trimming shortened V by 5 bases and J by 2 bases, and 7 bases separated the two germline ends. CDR3 loop: CSVQVTYEQYF. The CDR3 coding sequence is TGCAGCGTTCAGGTTACCTACGAGCAGTACTTC.

This clonotype appeared a few times. The chain employs TRBV10-3 and TRBJ2-1, with 7 bases identical to TRBD2. The CDR3 spans 14 residues. CDR1 and CDR2 (germline): ENHRY, SYGVKD. The trim removed 10 bases at V and 4 bases at J, leaving 10 bases unmatched. This CDR3 reads CATGDPGGYNEQFF. DNA of the CDR3: TGTGCCACTGGGGACCCGGGAGGTTACAATGAGCAGTTCTTC.

In its sample, this clonotype was seen a few times. The V and J genes are TRBV28 and TRBJ2-3; 7 positions agree with TRBD1. Germline CDR1 and CDR2: MDHEN and SYDVKM. J lost 1 base, V lost 6 bases, and 7 bases had no gene match. This CDR3 region has 15 residues. The CDR3 DNA reads as TGTGCCAGCAGACCAGGGGGTAGGGGCACAGATACGCAGTATTTT. Translation gives CASRPGGRGTDTQYF.

This rearrangement joins TRBV7-9 to TRBJ2-3; D not certain. Germline V gives CDR1 SEHNR, CDR2 FQNEAQ (reference sequence). The CDR3 spans 16 residues. Trimming cost V 1 base and J 4 bases, with 15 bases left between them. CDR3 loop: CASSLGPVGRSDTQYF. For the CDR3, the DNA is TGTGCCAGCAGCTTAGGACCGGTAGGAAGGTCAGATACGCAGTATTTT.

In this sample, this clonotype turned up a few times. The chain links TRBV10-3 to TRBJ2-1; possible D gene TRBD2, 6 bases. The V gene's germline CDR1 is ENHRY and CDR2 SYGVKD. This CDR3 region has 12 residues. The germline V and J ends were trimmed by 6 bases and 8 bases, with 11 bases remaining between them. CDR3 sequence (DNA): TGTGCCATCAGGGAAGGGGAGGATGAGCAGTTCTTC. It yields the protein CAIREGEDEQFF.

The V gene is TRBV10-3, the J gene TRBJ2-1, with 7 bases that match TRBD1. The CDR3 is made up of 15 amino acids. V shed 5 bases, J shed 4 bases, and the junction held 8 bases outside the gene matches. Germline-derived CDR1 and CDR2 are ENHRY and SYGVKD. The CDR3 region has the DNA TGTGCCATCAGTCACAGGGGAAAGCTTTACAATGAGCAGTTCTTC. It codes for CAISHRGKLYNEQFF.

The sample holds a few counts of this clonotype. The V call is TRBV5-1, the J call TRBJ1-1; 9 bases align to TRBD1. With V trimmed by 7 bases and J by 4 bases, 8 bases remained unmatched. CDR3 length: 14 residues. Germline loops: CDR1 SGHRS, CDR2 YFSETQ. CDR3 nucleotide sequence: TGCGCCAGCGAGACCGGGACAGGGATCACTGAAGCTTTCTTT. Translated: CASETGTGITEAFF.

This rearrangement joins TRBV6-1 to TRBJ2-1; 10 nucleotides match TRBD2. V dropped 6 bases and J dropped 6; count of bases not matched to a gene: 8. This CDR3 spans 15 amino acids. The germline V gene encodes CDR1 MNHNS and CDR2 SASEGT. CDR3 amino acids: CASRLPGLASNEQFF. As DNA, the CDR3 is TGTGCCAGCAGACTACCGGGACTAGCGAGCAATGAGCAGTTCTTC.

This clonotype came up a few times. The chain links TRBV12-3 or TRBV12-4 to TRBJ1-6; D gene uncertain. The germline V and J ends were trimmed by 6 bases and 7 bases, with 19 bases remaining between them. The CDR3 totals 16 residues. As DNA, the CDR3 is TGTGCCAGCAGCCCGACCGATCGTCGGGTGAATTCACCCCTCCACTTT. It yields the protein CASSPTDRRVNSPLHF.

J is TRBJ2-7 and V is TRBV3-1; 10 nucleotides line up with TRBD2. The CDR3 is 16 amino acids. With V trimmed by 4 bases and J by 4 bases, 10 bases remained unmatched. Germline V CDR1 and CDR2: LGHDT, YNNKEL (reference sequence). CDR3 DNA: TGTGCCAGCAGCCGCTTGAGCGGGAGGGCCGGTTACGAGCAGTACTTC. This gives the protein CASSRLSGRAGYEQYF.

This clonotype was found once. CDR3 sequence (DNA): TGTGCCAGCACGAGGGCCGTGGGTTACAATGAGCAGTTCTTC. Its protein is CASTRAVGYNEQFF. The J gene is TRBJ2-1, the V gene TRBV6-2 or TRBV6-3; D might be TRBD2 (5 bases). This CDR3 is built from 14 residues. Trimming took off 7 bases at V and 4 bases at J, with 14 bases between the two ends. Germline V CDR1 and CDR2: MNHEY, SVGEGT.

This clonotype has ten or more counts. The CDR3 is CASSSPRGQNTEAFF. Written as DNA, the CDR3 is TGTGCCAGCAGCTCTCCACGTGGACAGAACACTGAAGCTTTCTTT. V gene TRBV7-9 combines with J gene TRBJ1-1; D is perhaps TRBD1 (5 bases). Germline CDR1 SEHNR, CDR2 FQNEAQ (reference sequence). Trimming stripped 4 bases from V and 1 base from J, with 13 bases between. The CDR3 spans 15 residues. Full variable domain (missing parts from reference TRBV7-9 and TRBJ1-1): DTGVSQNPRHKITKRGQNVTFRCDPISEHNRLYWYRQTLGQGPEFLTYFQNEAQLEKSRLLSDRFSAERPKGSFSTLEIQRTEQGDSAMYLCASSSPRGQNTEAFFGQGTRLTVV.

This clonotype was seen more than once but under ten times. This sequence joins TRBV6-5 and TRBJ2-7; weak D call: TRBD2 (6 bases). There are 16 residues in the CDR3. Germline CDR1 reads MNHEY; CDR2 reads SVGAGI. Trimming pared 0 bases from V and 7 bases from J, leaving 19 bases between. CDR3 sequence: CASSYSEGTDRQEQYF. CDR3 nucleotide sequence: TGTGCCAGCAGTTACTCGGAAGGGACTGATCGGCAGGAGCAGTACTTC.

This clonotype appeared a few times. CDR3 nucleotide sequence: TGCGCCAGCAGGGTAGGAACAAGCGAGCAGTACTTC. Its protein is CASRVGTSEQYF. This chain joins TRBV10-2 and TRBJ2-7; D unresolved. The CDR3 covers 12 residues. Germline V lookup: CDR1 WSHSY, CDR2 SAAADI. V lost 6 bases, J lost 6 bases, and 12 bases lay in between.

This clonotype was seen a handful of times. This rearrangement joins TRBV7-2 to TRBJ1-1; unclear D gene. The germline V gene has CDR1 SGHTA and CDR2 FQGNSA. V was trimmed by 1 base and J by 0 bases, leaving 9 bases between them. CDR3 size: 15 residues. The CDR3 coding sequence is TGTGCCAGCAGCTTAGGCCAGCGCTTGAACACTGAAGCTTTCTTT. Protein sequence: CASSLGQRLNTEAFF.

The chain carries TRBV9 and TRBJ2-1, with unresolved D. V gave up 3 bases and J gave up 0 bases, with 13 bases separating them. Germline V lookup: CDR1 SGDLS, CDR2 YYNGEE. This CDR3 is built from 16 residues. CDR3 amino acids: CASSAPALSSYNEQFF. CDR3 in DNA: TGTGCCAGCAGCGCGCCGGCCCTTAGCTCCTACAATGAGCAGTTCTTC.

This clonotype was observed a few times. The chain is built from TRBV3-1 and TRBJ1-2, with D perhaps TRBD1 (6 bases). The CDR3 spans 15 residues. Germline V gene sequence: CDR1 LGHDT, CDR2 YNNKEL (reference sequence). The V end was cut by 1 base, the J end by 7 bases, with 16 bases between. CDR3 protein: CASSQVQGRTGGYTF. CDR3 DNA sequence: TGTGCCAGCAGCCAAGTACAGGGACGTACGGGTGGCTACACCTTC.

The CDR3 region has the DNA TGCAGTGCTAGGATTCTCACCGGAGATCAGCCCCAGCATTTT. This encodes CSARILTGDQPQHF. The chain uses TRBV20-1 and TRBJ1-5, with unresolved D. The CDR3 has 14 amino acids. Trimming removed 3 bases at V and 5 bases at J, with 14 bases between. The germline CDR1 and CDR2 sequences are DFQATT and SNEGSKA (reference sequence).

This rearrangement joins TRBV5-1 to TRBJ2-2; 7 nucleotides match TRBD1. Germline V CDR1 and CDR2: SGHRS, YFSETQ. The trim removed 1 base at V and 6 bases at J, leaving 6 bases unmatched. The CDR3 has 15 residues. CDR3 amino acids: CASSLMVGTAGELFF. As DNA, the CDR3 is TGCGCCAGCAGCTTGATGGTGGGGACAGCCGGGGAGCTGTTTTTT.

This clonotype was seen only a few times. The rearrangement joins TRBV29-1 to TRBJ2-1, with 8 bases matching TRBD1. The V segment lost 6 bases and the J segment 10 bases; nucleotides outside the gene matches: 11. CDR1 and CDR2 (germline): SQVTM, ANQGSEA. This CDR3 is 13 amino acids long. The CDR3 here is CSVSTGTGGEQFF. CDR3 sequence (DNA): TGCAGCGTCAGTACCGGGACAGGAGGCGAGCAGTTCTTC.

This clonotype has more than one count but fewer than ten. This sequence joins TRBV6-5 and TRBJ1-6; 7 bases match TRBD1. CDR1 and CDR2 (germline): MNHEY, SVGAGI. Trimming removed 6 bases from V and 9 bases from J; junction bases left unmatched: 14. The length of the CDR3 is 16 residues. The CDR3 DNA reads TGTGCCAGCAGATTATCCGTAGGGGGCGAGGGTTCACCCCTCCACTTT. Translation gives CASRLSVGGEGSPLHF.

Of note for this clonotype: Relative to the germline gene, one junction end is altered; a read error may explain this. This chain links TRBV7-7 with TRBJ2-3, with 13 bases aligning to TRBD2. Germline-derived CDR1 and CDR2 are SSHAT and FNYEAQ (reference sequence). The CDR3 has 16 amino acids. CDR3 in DNA: TGTGCTAGCAGCCGTGGGACTAGCGGGGTCCATAGTACGCAGTATTTT. It is translated as CASSRGTSGVHSTQYF.

This rearrangement joins TRBV4-1 to TRBJ2-3, with 10 bases that match TRBD2. Germline assignment: CDR1 MGHRA and CDR2 YSYEKL. The V and J ends lost 0 bases and 6 bases, in that order; junction bases with no gene match: 15. The CDR3 contains 19 residues. The CDR3 coding sequence is TGCGCCAGCAGCCAAGAAGGGCCGCTGGCTAGCGGGAGTGCCGATACGCAGTATTTT. Protein: CASSQEGPLASGSADTQYF.

This clonotype was seen a few times. The V call is TRBV12-3 or TRBV12-4, the J call TRBJ2-5; D is undetermined. The CDR3 sequence is 12 residues long. V lost 4 bases to trimming and J lost 5 bases, with 8 bases between them. The CDR3 sequence: CASSSVLETQYF. The CDR3 DNA is TGTGCCAGCAGTTCGGTTTTGGAGACCCAGTACTTC.